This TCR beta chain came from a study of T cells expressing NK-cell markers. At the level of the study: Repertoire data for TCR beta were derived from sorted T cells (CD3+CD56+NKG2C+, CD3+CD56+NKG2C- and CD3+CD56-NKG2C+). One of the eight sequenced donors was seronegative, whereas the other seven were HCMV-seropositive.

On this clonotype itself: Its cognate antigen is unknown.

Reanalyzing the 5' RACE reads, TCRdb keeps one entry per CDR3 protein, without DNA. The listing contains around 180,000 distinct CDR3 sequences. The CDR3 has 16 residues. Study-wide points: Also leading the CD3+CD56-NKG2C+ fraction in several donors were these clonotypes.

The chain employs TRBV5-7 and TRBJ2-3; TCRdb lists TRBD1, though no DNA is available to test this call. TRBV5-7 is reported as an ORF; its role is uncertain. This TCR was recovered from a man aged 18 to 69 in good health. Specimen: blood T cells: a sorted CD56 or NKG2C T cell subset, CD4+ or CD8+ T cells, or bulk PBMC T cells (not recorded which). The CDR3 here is CASSFDGGTLTDTQYF.